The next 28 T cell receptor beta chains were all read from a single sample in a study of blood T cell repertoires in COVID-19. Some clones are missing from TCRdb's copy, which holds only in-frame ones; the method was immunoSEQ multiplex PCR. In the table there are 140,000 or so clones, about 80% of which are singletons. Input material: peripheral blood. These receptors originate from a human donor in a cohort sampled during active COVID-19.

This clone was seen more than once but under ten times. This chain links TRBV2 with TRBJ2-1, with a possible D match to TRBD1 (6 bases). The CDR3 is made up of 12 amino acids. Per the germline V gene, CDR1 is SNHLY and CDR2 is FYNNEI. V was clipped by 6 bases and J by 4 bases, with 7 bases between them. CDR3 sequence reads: CASRGGYNEQFF. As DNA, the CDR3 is TGTGCCAGCAGAGGGGGTTACAATGAGCAGTTCTTC.

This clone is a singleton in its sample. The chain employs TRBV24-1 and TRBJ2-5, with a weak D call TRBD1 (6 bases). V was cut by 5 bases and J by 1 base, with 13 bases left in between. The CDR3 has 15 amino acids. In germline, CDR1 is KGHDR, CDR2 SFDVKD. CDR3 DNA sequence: TGTGCCACCAGTGCCCGGGACACCCTCCAAGAGACCCAGTACTTC. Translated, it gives CATSARDTLQETQYF.

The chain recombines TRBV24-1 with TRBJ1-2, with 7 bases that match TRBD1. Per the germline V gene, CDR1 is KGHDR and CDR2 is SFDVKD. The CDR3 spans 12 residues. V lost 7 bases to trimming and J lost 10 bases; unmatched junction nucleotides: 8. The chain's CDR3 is CATSRTGVHYTF. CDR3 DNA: TGTGCCACCAGCCGTACAGGGGTTCACTACACCTTC.

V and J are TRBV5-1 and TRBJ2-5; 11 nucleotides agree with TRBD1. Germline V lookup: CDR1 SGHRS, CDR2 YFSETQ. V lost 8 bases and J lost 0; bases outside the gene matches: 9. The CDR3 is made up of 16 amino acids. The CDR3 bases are TGCGCCAGTGGACAGGGGGCGATACCATACCAAGAGACCCAGTACTTC. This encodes CASGQGAIPYQETQYF.

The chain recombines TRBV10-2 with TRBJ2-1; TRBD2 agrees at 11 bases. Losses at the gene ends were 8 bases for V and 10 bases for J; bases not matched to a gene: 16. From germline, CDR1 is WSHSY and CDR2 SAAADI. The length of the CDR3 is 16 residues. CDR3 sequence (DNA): TGCGCCAGCGCTCGATTTGTTAGCGGGGGGGCCGAAGAGCAGTTCTTC. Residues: CASARFVSGGAEEQFF.

CDR3 amino acids: CASSGGGSGDNEQFF. The CDR3 DNA reads TGCGCCAGCAGCGGGGGAGGGTCGGGAGACAATGAGCAGTTCTTC. The chain combines TRBV5-1 with TRBJ2-1, with 7 positions matching TRBD2. Germline V gives CDR1 SGHRS, CDR2 YFSETQ. CDR3 size: 15 residues. The V gene end was trimmed by 4 bases and the J gene end by 5 bases; junction bases not matched to a gene: 9. Drawing the rest from reference TRBV5-1 and TRBJ2-1, the complete variable domain is KAGVTQTPRYLIKTRGQQVTLSCSPISGHRSVSWYQQTPGQGLQFLFEYFSETQRNKGNFPGRFSGRQFSNSRSEMNVSTLELGDSALYLCASSGGGSGDNEQFFGPGTRLTVL.

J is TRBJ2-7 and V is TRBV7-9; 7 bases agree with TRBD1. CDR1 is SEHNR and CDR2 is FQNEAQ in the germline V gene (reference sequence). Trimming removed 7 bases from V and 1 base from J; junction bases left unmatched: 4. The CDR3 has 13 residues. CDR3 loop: CASTRGQSYEQYF. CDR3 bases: TGTGCCAGCACTCGGGGACAGTCCTACGAGCAGTACTTC.

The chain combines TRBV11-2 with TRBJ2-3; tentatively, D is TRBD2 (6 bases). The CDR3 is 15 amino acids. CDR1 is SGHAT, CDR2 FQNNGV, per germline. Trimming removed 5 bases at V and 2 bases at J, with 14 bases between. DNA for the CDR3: TGTGCCAGCAGCGATCGACGGGGGACCACAGATACGCAGTATTTT. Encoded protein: CASSDRRGTTDTQYF.

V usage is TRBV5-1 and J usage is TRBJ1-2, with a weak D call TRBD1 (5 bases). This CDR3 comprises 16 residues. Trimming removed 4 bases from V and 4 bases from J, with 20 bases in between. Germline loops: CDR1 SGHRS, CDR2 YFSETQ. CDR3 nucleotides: TGCGCCAGCAGCCCGGTGGGGGGAGCCGGGAGCTATGGCTACACCTTC. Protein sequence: CASSPVGGAGSYGYTF.

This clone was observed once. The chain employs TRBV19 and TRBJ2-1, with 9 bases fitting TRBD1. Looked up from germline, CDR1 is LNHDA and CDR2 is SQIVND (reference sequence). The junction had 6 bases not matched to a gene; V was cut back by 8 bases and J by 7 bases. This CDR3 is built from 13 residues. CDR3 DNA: TGTGCCAGTTCCGGGACAGGGTGGAATGAGCAGTTCTTC. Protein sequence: CASSGTGWNEQFF.

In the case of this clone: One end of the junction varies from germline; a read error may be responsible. The CDR3 bases are TGTGCTAGCAGCTTGGGGGGGCGCAACCAAGAGACCCAGTACTTC. As protein: CASSLGGRNQETQYF. The genes are TRBV7-7 and TRBJ2-5, with D maybe TRBD2 (7 bases). Germline values: CDR1 SSHAT, CDR2 FNYEAQ (reference sequence). This CDR3 has 15 residues. Full variable domain (outside the CDR3, taken from reference TRBV7-7 and TRBJ2-5): GAGVSQSPRYKVTKRGQDVTLRCDPISSHATLYWYQQALGQGPEFLTYFNYEAQPDKSGLPSDRFSAERPEGSISTLTIQRTEQRDSAMYRCASSLGGRNQETQYFGPGTRLLVL.

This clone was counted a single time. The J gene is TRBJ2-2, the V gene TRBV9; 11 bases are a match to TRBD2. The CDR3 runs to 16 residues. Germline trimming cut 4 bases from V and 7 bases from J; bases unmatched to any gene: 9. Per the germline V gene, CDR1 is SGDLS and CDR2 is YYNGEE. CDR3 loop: CASSSRLAGMVGELFF. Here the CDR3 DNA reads TGTGCCAGCAGCTCAAGACTAGCGGGGATGGTCGGGGAGCTGTTTTTT.

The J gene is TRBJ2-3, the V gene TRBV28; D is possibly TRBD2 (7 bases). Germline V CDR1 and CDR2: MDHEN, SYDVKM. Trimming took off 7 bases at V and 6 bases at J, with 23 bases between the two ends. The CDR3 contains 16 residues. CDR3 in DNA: TGTGCCAGCACCCCCGAGGGGGGGAGCGCGTCGGATACGCAGTATTTT. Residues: CASTPEGGSASDTQYF.

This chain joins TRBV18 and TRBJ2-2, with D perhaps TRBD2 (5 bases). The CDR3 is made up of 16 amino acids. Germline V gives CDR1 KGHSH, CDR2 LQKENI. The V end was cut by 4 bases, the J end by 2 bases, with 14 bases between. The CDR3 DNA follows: TGTGCCAGCTCACTCTCGGGAACGATAAACACCGGGGAGCTGTTTTTT. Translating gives CASSLSGTINTGELFF.

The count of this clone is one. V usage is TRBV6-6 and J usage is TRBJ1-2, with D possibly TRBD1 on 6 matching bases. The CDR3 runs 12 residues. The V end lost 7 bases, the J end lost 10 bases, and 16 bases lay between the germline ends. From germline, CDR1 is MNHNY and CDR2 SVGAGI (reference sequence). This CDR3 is CASNPDSSAYTF. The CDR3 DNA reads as TGTGCCAGCAACCCGGACAGTTCGGCCTACACCTTC.

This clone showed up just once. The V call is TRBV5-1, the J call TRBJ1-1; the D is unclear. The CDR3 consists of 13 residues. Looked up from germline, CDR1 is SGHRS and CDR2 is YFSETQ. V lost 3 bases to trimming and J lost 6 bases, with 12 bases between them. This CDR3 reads CASSSKQASEAFF. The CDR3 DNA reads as TGCGCCAGCAGCTCTAAGCAGGCGTCTGAAGCTTTCTTT.

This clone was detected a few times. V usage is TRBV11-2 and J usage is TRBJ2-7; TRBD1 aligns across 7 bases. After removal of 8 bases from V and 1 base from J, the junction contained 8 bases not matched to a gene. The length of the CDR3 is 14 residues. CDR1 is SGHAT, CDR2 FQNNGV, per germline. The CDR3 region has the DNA TGTGCCAGCGGCGTGACAGGGCAATCCTACGAGCAGTACTTC. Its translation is CASGVTGQSYEQYF.

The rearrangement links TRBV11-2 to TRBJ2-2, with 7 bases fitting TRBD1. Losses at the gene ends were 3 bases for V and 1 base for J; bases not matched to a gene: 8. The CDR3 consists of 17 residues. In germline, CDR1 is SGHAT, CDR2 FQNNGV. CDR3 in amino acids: CASSLLPGTENTGELFF. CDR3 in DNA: TGTGCCAGCAGCTTGCTCCCCGGGACAGAGAACACCGGGGAGCTGTTTTTT.

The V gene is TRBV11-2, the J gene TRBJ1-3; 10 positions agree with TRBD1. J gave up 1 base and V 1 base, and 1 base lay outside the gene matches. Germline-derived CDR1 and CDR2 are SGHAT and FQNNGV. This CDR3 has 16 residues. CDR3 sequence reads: CASSLGGQGSGNTIYF. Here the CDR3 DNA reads TGTGCCAGCAGCTTAGGGGGACAGGGGTCTGGAAACACCATATATTTT.

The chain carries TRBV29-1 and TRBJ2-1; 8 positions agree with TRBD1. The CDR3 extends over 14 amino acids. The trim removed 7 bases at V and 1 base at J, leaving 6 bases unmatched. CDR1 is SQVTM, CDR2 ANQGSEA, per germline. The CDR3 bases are TGCAGCGCCGGTCGGACAGGGTCCTACAATGAGCAGTTCTTC. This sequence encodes CSAGRTGSYNEQFF.

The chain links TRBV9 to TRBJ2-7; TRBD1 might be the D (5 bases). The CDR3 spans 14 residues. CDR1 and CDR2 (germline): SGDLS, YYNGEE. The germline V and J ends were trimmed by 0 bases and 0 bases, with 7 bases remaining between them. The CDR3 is CASSVARGSYEQYF. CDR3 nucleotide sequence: TGTGCCAGCAGCGTAGCAAGGGGCTCCTACGAGCAGTACTTC. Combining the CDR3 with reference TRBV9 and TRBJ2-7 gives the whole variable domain DSGVTQTPKHLITATGQRVTLRCSPRSGDLSVYWYQQSLDQGLQFLIQYYNGEERAKGNILERFSAQQFPDLHSELNLSSLELGDSALYFCASSVARGSYEQYFGPGTRLTVT.

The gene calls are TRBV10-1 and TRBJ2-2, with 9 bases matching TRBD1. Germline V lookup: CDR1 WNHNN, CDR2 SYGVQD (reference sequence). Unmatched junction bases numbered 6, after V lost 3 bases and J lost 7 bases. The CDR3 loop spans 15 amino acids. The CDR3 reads CASSDHRGLIGELFF. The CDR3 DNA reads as TGCGCCAGCAGTGACCACAGGGGGCTGATCGGGGAGCTGTTTTTT.

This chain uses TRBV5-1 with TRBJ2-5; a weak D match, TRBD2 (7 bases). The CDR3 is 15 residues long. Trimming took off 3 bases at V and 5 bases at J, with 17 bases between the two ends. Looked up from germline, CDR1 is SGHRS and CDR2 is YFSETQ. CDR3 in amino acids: CASSSGGGRLETQYF. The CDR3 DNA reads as TGCGCCAGCAGCTCGGGCGGGGGCCGGTTGGAGACCCAGTACTTC.

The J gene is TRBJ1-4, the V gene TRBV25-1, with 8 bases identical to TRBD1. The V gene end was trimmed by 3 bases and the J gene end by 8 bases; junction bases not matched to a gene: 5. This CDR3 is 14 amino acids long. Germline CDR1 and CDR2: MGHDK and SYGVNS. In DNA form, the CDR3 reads TGTGCCAGCAGTGAGCCAGGGGGCGCGGAAAAACTGTTTTTT. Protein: CASSEPGGAEKLFF.

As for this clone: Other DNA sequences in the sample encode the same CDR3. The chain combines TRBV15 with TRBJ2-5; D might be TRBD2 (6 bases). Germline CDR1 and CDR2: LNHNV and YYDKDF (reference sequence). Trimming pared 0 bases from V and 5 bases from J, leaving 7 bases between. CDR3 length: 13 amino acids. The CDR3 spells CATSRDRGETQYF. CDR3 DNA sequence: TGTGCCACCAGCAGAGATCGGGGGGAGACCCAGTACTTC.

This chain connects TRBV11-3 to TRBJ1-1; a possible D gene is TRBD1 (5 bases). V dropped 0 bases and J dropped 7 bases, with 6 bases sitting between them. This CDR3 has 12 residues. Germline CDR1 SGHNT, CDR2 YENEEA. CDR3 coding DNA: TGTGCCAGCAGCTTAGACGGGGGTGAAGCTTTCTTT. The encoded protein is CASSLDGGEAFF. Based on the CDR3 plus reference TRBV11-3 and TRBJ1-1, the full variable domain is EAGVVQSPRYKIIEKKQPVAFWCNPISGHNTLYWYLQNLGQGPELLIRYENEEAVDDSQLPKDRFSAERLKGVDSTLKIQPAELGDSAVYLCASSLDGGEAFFGQGTRLTVV.

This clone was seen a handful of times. The CDR3 sequence is CATFLDFTQFF. Written as DNA, the CDR3 is TGTGCCACCTTTTTGGACTTTACGCAGTTCTTC. The rearrangement uses TRBV28 and TRBJ2-1, with D possibly matching TRBD2 (5 bases). Per the germline V gene, CDR1 is MDHEN and CDR2 is SYDVKM. V lost 10 bases and J 12 bases, leaving 16 bases between the germline ends. The CDR3 spans 11 residues.

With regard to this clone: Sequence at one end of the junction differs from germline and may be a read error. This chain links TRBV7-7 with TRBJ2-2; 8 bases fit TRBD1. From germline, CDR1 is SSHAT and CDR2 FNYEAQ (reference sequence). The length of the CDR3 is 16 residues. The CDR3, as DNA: TGTGCTAGCAGCGTGGGGACAGGAGGGTTCCCCGGGGAGCTGTTTTTT. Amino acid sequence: CASSVGTGGFPGELFF.